This T cell receptor beta chain stems from a study of shared clonotypes between healthy human individuals. Overall study: Each donor's CD4 naive and CD4 memory cells filled three plates apiece, CD8 naive two, and CD8 memory one.

This clone came up a few times. Antigen: not known. Overall study findings and caveats: Memory subsets generally showed smaller estimated richness than naive subsets did.

Using around 200 ng DNA, some 30,000 T cell genomes, the sorted-subset replicate PCRs were run. The authors' processing: Junction-only immunoSEQ data arrived without quality scores, meaning filtering differed. Sequenced by immunoSEQ multiplex PCR; TCRdb stores in-frame clones only, minus some. D and trimming come from the DNA, and the V and J calls and clone size come from that table. This table has fewer than 850,000 clones, 80% to 95% appearing once. Germline CDR1 and CDR2: LNHNV and YYDKDF (reference sequence). V was pared by 5 bases and J by 7 bases, with 18 bases between. This CDR3 comprises 15 residues.

The genes are TRBV15 and TRBJ1-5, with D unclear. The specimen sequenced was memory CD8+ T cells from PBMCs. Subset: CD45RO+ cells pooled with CCR7-negative TemRA cells. The TCR sequence derives from a man aged 18 to 29 in good health. Some clones in this sample may be carry-over from other donors' samples. The DNA of the CDR3 is TGTGCCACCAGCCCCAGCCGAGGGATGGGGCAGCCCCAGCATTTT. It specifies CATSPSRGMGQPQHF.